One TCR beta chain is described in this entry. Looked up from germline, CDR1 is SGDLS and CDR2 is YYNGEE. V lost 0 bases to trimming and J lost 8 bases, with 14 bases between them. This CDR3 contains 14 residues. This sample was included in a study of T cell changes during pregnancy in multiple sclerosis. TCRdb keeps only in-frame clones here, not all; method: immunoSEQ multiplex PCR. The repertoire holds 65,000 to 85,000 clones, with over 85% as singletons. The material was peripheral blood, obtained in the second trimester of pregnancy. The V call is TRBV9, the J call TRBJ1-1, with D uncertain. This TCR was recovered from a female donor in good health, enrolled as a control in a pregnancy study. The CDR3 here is CASSVAPGVLEAFF. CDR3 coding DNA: TGTGCCAGCAGCGTAGCCCCAGGCGTGCTGGAAGCTTTCTTT. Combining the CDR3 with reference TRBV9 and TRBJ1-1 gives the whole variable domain DSGVTQTPKHLITATGQRVTLRCSPRSGDLSVYWYQQSLDQGLQFLIQYYNGEERAKGNILERFSAQQFPDLHSELNLSSLELGDSALYFCASSVAPGVLEAFFGQGTRLTVV.